This T cell receptor beta chain was obtained from a study of blood T cell repertoires in COVID-19. Participants reported their clinical history, and cohort assignment relied on those reports. The data were produced by immunoSEQ multiplex PCR, yet TCRdb's version contains in-frame clones alone and is incomplete. The data show under 250,000 clones, approximately 85% seen once. The V and J ends lost 2 bases and 6 bases, in that order; junction bases with no gene match: 3. The CDR3 sequence is 14 residues long. Germline V gene data show CDR1 as MNHNS and CDR2 as SASEGT. The chain couples TRBV6-1 to TRBJ1-5, with 8 bases fitting TRBD1. The sequence was collected from a woman between 50 and 59 years old with acute COVID-19. The sequenced sample was PBMCs or T cells enriched from blood (not recorded which). CDR3 DNA sequence: TGTGCCAGCAGTGAAACAGGGGGAGGTCAGCCCCAGCATTTT. This translates into CASSETGGGQPQHF.